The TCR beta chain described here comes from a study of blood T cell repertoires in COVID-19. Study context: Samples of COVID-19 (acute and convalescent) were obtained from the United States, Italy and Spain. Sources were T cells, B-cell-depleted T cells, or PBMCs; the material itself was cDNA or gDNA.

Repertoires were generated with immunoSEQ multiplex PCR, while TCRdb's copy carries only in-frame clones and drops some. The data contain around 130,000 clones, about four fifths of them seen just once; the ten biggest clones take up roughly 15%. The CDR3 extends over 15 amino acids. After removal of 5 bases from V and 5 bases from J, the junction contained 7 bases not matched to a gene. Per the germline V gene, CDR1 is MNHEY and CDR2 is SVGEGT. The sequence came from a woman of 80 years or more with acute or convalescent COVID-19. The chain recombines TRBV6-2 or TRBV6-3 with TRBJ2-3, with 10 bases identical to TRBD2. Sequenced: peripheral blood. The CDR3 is CASSRIAGGRDTQYF. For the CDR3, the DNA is TGTGCCAGCAGTAGGATAGCGGGGGGTAGAGATACGCAGTATTTT.